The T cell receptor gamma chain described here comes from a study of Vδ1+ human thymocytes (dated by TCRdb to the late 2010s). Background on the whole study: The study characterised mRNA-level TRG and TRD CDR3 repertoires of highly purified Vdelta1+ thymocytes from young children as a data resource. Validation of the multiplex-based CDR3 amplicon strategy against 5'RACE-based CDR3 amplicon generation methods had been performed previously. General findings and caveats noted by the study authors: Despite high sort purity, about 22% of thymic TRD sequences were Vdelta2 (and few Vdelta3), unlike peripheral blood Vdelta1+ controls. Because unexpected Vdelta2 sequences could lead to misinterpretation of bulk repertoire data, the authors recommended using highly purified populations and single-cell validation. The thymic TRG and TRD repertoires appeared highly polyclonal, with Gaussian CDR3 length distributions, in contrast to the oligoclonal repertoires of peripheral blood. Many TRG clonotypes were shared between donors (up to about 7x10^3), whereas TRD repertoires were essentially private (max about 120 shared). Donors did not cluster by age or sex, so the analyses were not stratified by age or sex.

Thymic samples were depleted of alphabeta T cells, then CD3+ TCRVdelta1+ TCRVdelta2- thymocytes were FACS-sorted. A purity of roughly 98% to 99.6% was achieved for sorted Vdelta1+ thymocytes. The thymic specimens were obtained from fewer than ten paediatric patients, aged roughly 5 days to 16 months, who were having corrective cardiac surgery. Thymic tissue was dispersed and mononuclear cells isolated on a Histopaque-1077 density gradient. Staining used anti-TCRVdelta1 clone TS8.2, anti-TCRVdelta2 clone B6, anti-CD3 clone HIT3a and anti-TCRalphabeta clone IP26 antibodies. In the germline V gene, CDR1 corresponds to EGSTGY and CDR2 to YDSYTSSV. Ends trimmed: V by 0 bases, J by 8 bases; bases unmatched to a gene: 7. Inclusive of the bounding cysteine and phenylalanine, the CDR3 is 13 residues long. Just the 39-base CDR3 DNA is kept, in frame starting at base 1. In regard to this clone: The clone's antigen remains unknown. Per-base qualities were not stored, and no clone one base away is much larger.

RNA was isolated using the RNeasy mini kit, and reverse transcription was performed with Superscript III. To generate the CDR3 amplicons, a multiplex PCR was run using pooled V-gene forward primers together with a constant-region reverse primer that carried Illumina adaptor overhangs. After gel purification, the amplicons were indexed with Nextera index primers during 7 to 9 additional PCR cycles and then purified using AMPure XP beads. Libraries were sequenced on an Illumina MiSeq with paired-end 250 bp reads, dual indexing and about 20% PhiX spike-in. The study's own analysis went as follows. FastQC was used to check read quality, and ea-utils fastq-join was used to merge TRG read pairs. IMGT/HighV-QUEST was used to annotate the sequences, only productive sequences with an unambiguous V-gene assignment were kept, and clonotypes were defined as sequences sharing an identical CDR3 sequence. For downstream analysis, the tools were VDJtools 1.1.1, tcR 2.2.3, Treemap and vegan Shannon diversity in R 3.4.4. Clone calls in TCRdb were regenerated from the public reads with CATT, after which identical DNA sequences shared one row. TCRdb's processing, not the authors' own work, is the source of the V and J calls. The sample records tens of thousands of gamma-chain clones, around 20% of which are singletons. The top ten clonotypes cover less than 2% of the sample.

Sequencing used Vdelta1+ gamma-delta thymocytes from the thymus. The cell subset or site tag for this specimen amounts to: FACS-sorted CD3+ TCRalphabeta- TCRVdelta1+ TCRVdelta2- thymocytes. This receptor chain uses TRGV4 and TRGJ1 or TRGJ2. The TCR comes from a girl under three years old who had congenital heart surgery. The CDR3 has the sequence CATWDGRFDKKLF. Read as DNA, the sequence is TGTGCCACCTGGGATGGGCGATTCGATAAGAAACTCTTT.